These 18 T cell receptor beta chains originate from one sample sequenced in a study of response to subunit inactivated influenza vaccine. MiXCR was run by TCRdb on the RT-PCR reads, yielding one entry per CDR3 protein. The sample includes 710,000 or so distinct CDR3 sequences, 15% to 18% of them seen just once. The sample here was PBMCs from blood, taken 11 to 12 days after vaccination. These TCRs come from a man in his forties or fifties who received an inactivated influenza vaccine.

The chain combines TRBV2 with TRBJ1-2, with TRBD1 identical over 7 bases. The CDR3 covers 16 residues. Germline loops: CDR1 SNHLY, CDR2 FYNNEI. Germline trimming cut 5 bases from V and 0 bases from J; bases unmatched to any gene: 9. The CDR3 coding sequence is TGTGCCAGCAGTTGGACAGGAAGCGCGGCTAACTATGGCTACACCTTC. Protein: CASSWTGSAANYGYTF.

The CDR3 DNA is TGTGCCAGCAGCCGCTACAGGGGAATGAATGAGCAGTTCTTC. Translated: CASSRYRGMNEQFF. The chain has TRBV6-2 or TRBV6-3 and TRBJ2-1; 7 bases agree with TRBD1. Germline CDR1 and CDR2: MNHEY and SVGEGT. The CDR3 is 14 residues long. J lost 7 bases, V lost 6 bases, and 9 bases had no gene match.

The chain has TRBV20-1 and TRBJ2-2; 9 nucleotides match TRBD1. J lost 5 bases, V lost 6 bases, and 10 bases had no gene match. The CDR3 has 15 amino acids. The germline V gene encodes CDR1 DFQATT and CDR2 SNEGSKA (reference sequence). The DNA of the CDR3 is TGCAGTGCCAGAACAGGGGGCGCGTGGACCGGGGAGCTGTTTTTT. It is translated as CSARTGGAWTGELFF.

The table lists this clonotype with a few counts. The chain links TRBV5-1 to TRBJ2-3; D unresolved. Germline CDR1 reads SGHRS; CDR2 reads YFSETQ. Trimming stripped 5 bases from V and 3 bases from J, with 13 bases between. The CDR3 covers 14 residues. CDR3 sequence: CASREGLSTDTQYF. Written as DNA, the CDR3 is TGCGCCAGCAGGGAAGGCCTTTCTACAGATACGCAGTATTTT. Drawing the rest from reference TRBV5-1 and TRBJ2-3, the complete variable domain is KAGVTQTPRYLIKTRGQQVTLSCSPISGHRSVSWYQQTPGQGLQFLFEYFSETQRNKGNFPGRFSGRQFSNSRSEMNVSTLELGDSALYLCASREGLSTDTQYFGPGTRLTVL.

This clonotype showed up just a few times. This rearrangement joins TRBV4-1 to TRBJ2-7; 8 nucleotides match TRBD2. The germline V gene has CDR1 MGHRA and CDR2 YSYEKL. The V and J ends lost 3 bases and 0 bases, in that order; junction bases with no gene match: 16. The CDR3 is made up of 19 amino acids. The CDR3 nucleotides read TGCGCCAGCAGCCACCTACTAAGGAGCGGGGGCCGCTACTCCTACGAGCAGTACTTC. As protein: CASSHLLRSGGRYSYEQYF.

This sequence joins TRBV28 and TRBJ2-7, with D hard to call. Trimming stripped 0 bases from V and 5 bases from J, with 5 bases between. The CDR3 sequence is 12 residues long. The germline V gene has CDR1 MDHEN and CDR2 SYDVKM. The CDR3 bases are TGTGCCAGCAGTTTATGGGGGAACGAGCAGTACTTC. Residues: CASSLWGNEQYF.

CDR3 DNA sequence: TGTGCCAGCAGCTCTGAGATGGAAAGCAATCAGCCCCAGCATTTT. Protein product: CASSSEMESNQPQHF. The chain carries TRBV25-1 and TRBJ1-5; no clear D gene. CDR1 and CDR2 (germline): MGHDK, SYGVNS. The V end was cut by 6 bases, the J end by 1 base, with 13 bases between. The CDR3 consists of 15 residues.

This clonotype has just a few counts. The chain joins TRBV7-6 to TRBJ2-7, with TRBD2 matching 9 bases. Germline V gene lookup returns CDR1 SGHVS and CDR2 FNYEAQ. Trimming removed 1 base from V and 3 bases from J; junction bases left unmatched: 7. The CDR3 has 16 amino acids. Here the CDR3 reads CASSLVPAGGNYEQYF. The CDR3 coding sequence is TGTGCCAGCAGCTTAGTGCCGGCGGGAGGGAACTACGAGCAGTACTTC.

This clonotype appeared a few times. The chain combines TRBV29-1 with TRBJ2-3, with 10 nucleotides matching TRBD2. Trimming cost V 0 bases and J 4 bases; bases outside gene matches: 4. The CDR3 length is 15 residues. The germline V gene has CDR1 SQVTM and CDR2 ANQGSEA. The CDR3 DNA follows: TGCAGCGTTGAAGATCAAGCGGGAGGGCCAGATACGCAGTATTTT. It codes for CSVEDQAGGPDTQYF.

The V gene is TRBV5-1, the J gene TRBJ2-5; 7 nucleotides agree with TRBD1. Germline-derived CDR1 and CDR2 are SGHRS and YFSETQ. The CDR3 is 14 residues long. V dropped 4 bases and J dropped 5; count of bases not matched to a gene: 8. The CDR3: CASSPTQGRETQYF. The DNA for the CDR3 is TGCGCCAGCAGCCCAACACAGGGGCGGGAGACCCAGTACTTC. Filled out from reference TRBV5-1 and TRBJ2-5, the complete variable domain reads KAGVTQTPRYLIKTRGQQVTLSCSPISGHRSVSWYQQTPGQGLQFLFEYFSETQRNKGNFPGRFSGRQFSNSRSEMNVSTLELGDSALYLCASSPTQGRETQYFGPGTRLLVL.

This clonotype was observed a handful of times. This chain's CDR3 is CASSLTTSGSYEQYF. CDR3 in DNA: TGTGCCAGCAGCTTGACAACTAGCGGATCCTACGAGCAGTACTTC. The rearrangement uses TRBV5-4 and TRBJ2-7; 8 bases are a match to TRBD2. CDR1 and CDR2 (germline): SGHNT, YYREEE (reference sequence). Germline trimming cut 1 base from V and 1 base from J; bases unmatched to any gene: 4. The CDR3 is 15 residues long.

This chain links TRBV10-3 with TRBJ2-1, with 12 bases that match TRBD2. Per germline, CDR1 ENHRY and CDR2 SYGVKD. V lost 7 bases, J lost 7 bases, and 5 bases stayed unmatched. CDR3 length: 14 residues. The CDR3, as DNA: TGTGCCATCAAGGTGACTAGCGGGAGTAATGAGCAGTTCTTC. The encoded protein is CAIKVTSGSNEQFF.

This clonotype was counted between two and nine times. The chain links TRBV7-2 to TRBJ2-5; D gene unclear. Trimming removed 0 bases at V and 4 bases at J, with 6 bases between. This CDR3 has 13 amino acids. Germline lookup yields CDR1 SGHTA and CDR2 FQGNSA. The CDR3 here is CASSLAITETQYF. The CDR3 DNA follows: TGTGCCAGCAGCTTAGCGATTACAGAGACCCAGTACTTC.

This clonotype turned up a few times. This chain links TRBV6-1 with TRBJ1-5; 7 nucleotides agree with TRBD1. This CDR3 is built from 16 residues. J was trimmed by 0 bases and V by 6 bases; bases with no gene match: 8. From germline, CDR1 is MNHNS and CDR2 SASEGT. CDR3 in DNA: TGTGCCAGCAGCGATAAACAGGGGAATAGCAATCAGCCCCAGCATTTT. This gives the protein CASSDKQGNSNQPQHF.

CDR3 sequence (DNA): TGTGCCAGCAGCGGACAGGGTAGCAATCAGCCCCAGCATTTT. Its protein product is CASSGQGSNQPQHF. V usage is TRBV6-1 and J usage is TRBJ1-5; TRBD1 matches at 8 bases. This CDR3 region has 14 residues. Germline CDR1 reads MNHNS; CDR2 reads SASEGT. Trimming took 6 bases from V and 0 from J; bases not matched to a gene: 1.

This chain links TRBV28 with TRBJ2-2; possible D gene TRBD2, 5 bases. The CDR3 length is 17 residues. V was cut by 2 bases and J by 7 bases, with 20 bases left in between. Germline CDR1 MDHEN, CDR2 SYDVKM. The CDR3 reads CASSLGLAPSRDGELFF. DNA for the CDR3: TGTGCCAGCAGTTTAGGGTTGGCGCCTAGTCGGGACGGGGAGCTGTTTTTT.

This clonotype was seen ten or more times. The rearrangement uses TRBV5-1 and TRBJ1-1; D uncertain. This CDR3 comprises 13 residues. The germline CDR1 and CDR2 sequences are SGHRS and YFSETQ. Trimming shortened V by 0 bases and J by 0 bases, and 3 bases separated the two germline ends. The CDR3 region has the DNA TGCGCCAGCAGCTTGGAGATGAACACTGAAGCTTTCTTT. This encodes CASSLEMNTEAFF. The full variable domain, with the rest looked up from reference TRBV5-1 and TRBJ1-1, is KAGVTQTPRYLIKTRGQQVTLSCSPISGHRSVSWYQQTPGQGLQFLFEYFSETQRNKGNFPGRFSGRQFSNSRSEMNVSTLELGDSALYLCASSLEMNTEAFFGQGTRLTVV.

The chain links TRBV2 to TRBJ2-1, with D hard to call. The ends were cut back, 2 bases at V and 7 bases at J, with 9 bases in the middle. The CDR3 is made up of 13 amino acids. Germline lookup yields CDR1 SNHLY and CDR2 FYNNEI. The CDR3: CASSEWPPNEQFF. The CDR3 nucleotides read TGTGCCAGCAGTGAATGGCCCCCAAATGAGCAGTTCTTC. Based on the CDR3 plus reference TRBV2 and TRBJ2-1, the full variable domain is EPEVTQTPSHQVTQMGQEVILRCVPISNHLYFYWYRQILGQKVEFLVSFYNNEISEKSEIFDDQFSVERPDGSNFTLKIRSTKLEDSAMYFCASSEWPPNEQFFGPGTRLTVL.